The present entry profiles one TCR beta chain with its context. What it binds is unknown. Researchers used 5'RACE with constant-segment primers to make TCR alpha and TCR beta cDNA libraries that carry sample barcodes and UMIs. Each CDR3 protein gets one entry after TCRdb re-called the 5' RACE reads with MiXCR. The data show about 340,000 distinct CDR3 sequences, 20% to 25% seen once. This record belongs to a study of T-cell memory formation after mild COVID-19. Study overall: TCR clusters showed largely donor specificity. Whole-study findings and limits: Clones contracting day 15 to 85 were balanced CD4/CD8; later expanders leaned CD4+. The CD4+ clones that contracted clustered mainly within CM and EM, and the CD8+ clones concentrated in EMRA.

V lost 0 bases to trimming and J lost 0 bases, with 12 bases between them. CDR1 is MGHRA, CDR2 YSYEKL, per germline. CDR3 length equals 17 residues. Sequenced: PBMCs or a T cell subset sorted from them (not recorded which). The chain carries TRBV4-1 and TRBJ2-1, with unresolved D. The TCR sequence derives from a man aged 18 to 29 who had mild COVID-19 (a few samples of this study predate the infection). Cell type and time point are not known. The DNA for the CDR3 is TGCGCCAGCAGCCAAGATTCGCGCGAAGACTCCTACAATGAGCAGTTCTTC. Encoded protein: CASSQDSREDSYNEQFF.